This is a list of T cell receptor beta chains from one sample in a study of blood T cells in healthy people across ages. TCRdb ran MiXCR on the 5' RACE reads and lists one entry per CDR3 protein. Seen here are some 1.5 million distinct CDR3 sequences, 42% observed once, and the top ten hold around 4%. Sequencing was carried out using blood. These receptors were taken from a woman aged 18 to 35 in good health. The CDR3 runs from the conserved cysteine through the conserved F or W. Each record gives: clone size, J gene, V gene, D gene, CDR3 DNA, CDR3 protein. A D gene is named only where the DNA matches it firmly. Size is omitted from some rows. Given values are once, few, many or a class for expanded clones.

>few|TRBJ2-1|TRBV7-3|.
TGTGCCAGCAGCCCAACTATCCACAATGAGCAGTTCTTC
CASSPTIHNEQFF
>.|TRBJ1-1|TRBV21-1|.
TGTGCCAGCAGCACGCCAACAGGGGGAAACACTGAAGCTTTCTTT
CASSTPTGGNTEAFF
>.|TRBJ1-1|TRBV6-2/TRBV6-3|.
TGTGCCAGCACCCCGACCGGACACTGGAACACTGAAGCTTTCTTT
CASTPTGHWNTEAFF
>few|TRBJ2-7|TRBV20-1|.
TGCAGTGCTAGGTTGGTTGACGAGCAGTACTTC
CSARLVDEQYF
>.|TRBJ2-5|TRBV4-2|TRBD2
TGTGCCAGCAGCCAAGATTGGGCGGGAGGGCCGGGACTAGAGCAGTACTTC
CASSQDWAGGPGLEQYF
>few|TRBJ2-3|TRBV29-1|.
TGCAGCGTTGAACTGAACACAGATACGCAGTATTTT
CSVELNTDTQYF
>.|TRBJ2-3|TRBV12-3/TRBV12-4|TRBD1
TGTGCCAGCAGTTTAGCCAGGGGATTCGGGACAGAACTAACAGATACGCAGTATTTT
CASSLARGFGTELTDTQYF
>few|TRBJ2-1|TRBV20-1|TRBD2
TGCAGTGCTAGAGATCCCAGCGGGGGCCACAATGAGCAGTTCTTC
CSARDPSGGHNEQFF
>.|TRBJ1-2|TRBV6-6|TRBD1
TGTGCCAGCAGTTACAAGGCCGGGACAGCCTACTATGGCTACACCTTC
CASSYKAGTAYYGYTF
>.|TRBJ2-3|TRBV4-1|TRBD2
TGCGCCAGCAGCCAAGATTCCGGGAGGGATACGCAGTATTTT
CASSQDSGRDTQYF
>.|TRBJ2-7|TRBV12-3/TRBV12-4|TRBD1
TGTGCCAGCACCGTGACAGGGCTACATCACTACGAGCAGTACTTC
CASTVTGLHHYEQYF
>.|TRBJ2-7|TRBV7-2|TRBD1
TGTGCCAGCAGCTTAAGAGGCCGGGACAGGGACTTTTACTTC
CASSLRGRDRDFYF
>.|TRBJ1-1|TRBV6-5|.
TGTGCCAGCAATTACCGGACAGCGAACACTGAAGCTTTCTTT
CASNYRTANTEAFF
>.|TRBJ1-1|TRBV10-3|TRBD1
TGTGCCATCAGTGAGTCTGTTCAGGGGGGGATGGCCACTGAAGCTTTCTTT
CAISESVQGGMATEAFF
>.|TRBJ2-7|TRBV24-1|.
TGTGCCACCCGTGATTCATACAGAGCCTACGAGCAGTACTTC
CATRDSYRAYEQYF
>.|TRBJ2-7|TRBV24-1|.
TGTGCCACCAGTGCAGGTTCGCTCGAGCAGTACTTC
CATSAGSLEQYF
>few|TRBJ2-5|TRBV11-2|.
TGTGCCAGCAGCCAGGGGGGGAGGTGGGAGACCCAGTACTTC
CASSQGGRWETQYF
>.|TRBJ2-7|TRBV11-2|.
TGTGCCAGCAGCTTAGGTCTAGCGTTTCTCTCCTACGAGCAGTACTTC
CASSLGLAFLSYEQYF
>.|TRBJ2-1|TRBV27|.
TGTGCCAGCAGGCTCGTGGACAGCGCCTACAATGAGCAGTTCTTC
CASRLVDSAYNEQFF
>.|TRBJ1-2|TRBV7-2|.
TGTGCCAGCAGCTTAGGCAGCGCGGACTATGGCTACACCTTC
CASSLGSADYGYTF
>.|TRBJ1-1|TRBV5-1|.
TGCGCCAGCAGCCGGCCCGGGGCTGAAGCTTTCTTT
CASSRPGAEAFF
>few|TRBJ1-2|TRBV4-2|.
TGTGCCAGCAGCCAAAACTCCAGATACCTCTATGGCTACACCTTC
CASSQNSRYLYGYTF
>.|TRBJ1-1|TRBV7-2|.
TGTGCCAGCAGCCCTACGGCTCTTGCGGGGACTGAAGCTTTCTTT
CASSPTALAGTEAFF
>.|TRBJ2-5|TRBV12-3/TRBV12-4|.
TGTGCCAGCAGTTCCCAGAATTACAATGAGCAGTACTTC
CASSSQNYNEQYF
>.|TRBJ2-1|TRBV9|.
TGTGCCAGCAGCGTAGCACAGGCAAGTCCTAACAATGAGCAGTTCTTC
CASSVAQASPNNEQFF
>.|TRBJ1-2|TRBV6-5|.
TGTGCCAGCAGTCGCGGAACAAATAACTATGGCTACACCTTC
CASSRGTNNYGYTF
>.|TRBJ2-1|TRBV7-3|.
TGTGCCAGCAGCTTAATAGGCCGGGCACCAAATGAGCAGTTCTTC
CASSLIGRAPNEQFF
>.|TRBJ2-3|TRBV10-3|.
TGTGCCATCAGTGTGGGGACGACCGCTAGCACAGATACGCAGTATTTT
CAISVGTTASTDTQYF
>.|TRBJ1-2|TRBV29-1|.
TGCAGCGTTGAAGACAGGCAGGTCCGTGGCTACACCTTC
CSVEDRQVRGYTF
>.|TRBJ1-1|TRBV6-5|.
TGTGCCAGCAGTAAACCGGGACGGGCGAACACTGAAGCTTTCTTT
CASSKPGRANTEAFF
>.|TRBJ2-2|TRBV24-1|.
TGTGCCACCAGCCGGATGGGGAACACCGGGGAGCTGTTTTTT
CATSRMGNTGELFF
>.|TRBJ2-1|TRBV20-1|TRBD2
TGCAGTCCCAGCGGGAGCACCTACAATGAGCAGTTCTTC
CSPSGSTYNEQFF
>.|TRBJ2-5|TRBV29-1|.
TGCAGCGTTAAGAAGTTCCAAGAGACCCAGTACTTC
CSVKKFQETQYF
>.|TRBJ2-1|TRBV6-2/TRBV6-3|TRBD1
TGTGCCAGCAGAGCGGGACAGGGATATTATGAGCAGTTCTTC
CASRAGQGYYEQFF
>.|TRBJ2-7|TRBV4-3|TRBD2
TGCGCCAGCAGCCAAGATCGGCTAGCGGGAGAGTACGAGCAGTACTTC
CASSQDRLAGEYEQYF
>.|TRBJ2-5|TRBV7-2|.
TGTGCCAGCAGCTTAGTGGCTGGTCTTCGAGAGACCCAGTACTTC
CASSLVAGLRETQYF
>few|TRBJ1-2|TRBV12-3/TRBV12-4|.
TGTGCCAGCAGAATAGAATACTATGGCTACACCTTC
CASRIEYYGYTF
>few|TRBJ2-1|TRBV24-1|.
TGTGCCACCAGTGATCGGGTAACGGATGAGCAGTTCTTC
CATSDRVTDEQFF
>few|TRBJ2-7|TRBV4-3|.
TGCGCCAGCAGCCAAGATCAGCAGGGGAGCTCCTACGAGCAGTACTTC
CASSQDQQGSSYEQYF
>.|TRBJ1-1|TRBV28|.
TGTGCCAGCAGTGCCGTCTGGCCCAACACTGAAGCTTTCTTT
CASSAVWPNTEAFF
>.|TRBJ2-2|TRBV10-3|TRBD1
TGTGCCATCAGCCCCGGGACAGGGGTCACCGGGGAGCTGTTTTTT
CAISPGTGVTGELFF
>.|TRBJ2-3|TRBV7-2|TRBD2
TGTGCCAGCAGCTTACCAGCGGGGGGATCAGATACGCGGTATTTT
CASSLPAGGSDTRYF
>few|TRBJ1-1|TRBV20-1|.
TGCAGTGCTCCCACATCAGGGGTTGCCACTGAAGCTTTCTTT
CSAPTSGVATEAFF
>.|TRBJ2-5|TRBV3-1|.
TGTGCCAGCAGCCATCGACAGGCACTACAAGAGACCCAGTACTTC
CASSHRQALQETQYF
>few|TRBJ1-5|TRBV6-5|.
TGTGCCAGCAGTTTCGGACCGATCAATCAGCCCCAGCATTTT
CASSFGPINQPQHF
>few|TRBJ2-3|TRBV5-6|.
TGTGCCAGCAGCTTACGGGCCAGAGGGGATACGCAGTATTTT
CASSLRARGDTQYF